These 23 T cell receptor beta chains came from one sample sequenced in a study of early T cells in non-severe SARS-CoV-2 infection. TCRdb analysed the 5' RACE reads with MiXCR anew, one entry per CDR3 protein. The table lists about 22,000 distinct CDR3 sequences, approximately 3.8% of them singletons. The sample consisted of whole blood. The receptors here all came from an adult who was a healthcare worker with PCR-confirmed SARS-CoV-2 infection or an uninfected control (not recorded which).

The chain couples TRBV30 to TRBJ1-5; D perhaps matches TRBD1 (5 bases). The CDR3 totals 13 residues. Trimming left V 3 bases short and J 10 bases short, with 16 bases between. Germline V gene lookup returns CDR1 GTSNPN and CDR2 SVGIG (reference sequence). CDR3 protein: CAWRKPGGFPQHF. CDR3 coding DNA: TGTGCCTGGAGGAAGCCCGGGGGGTTCCCCCAGCATTTT.

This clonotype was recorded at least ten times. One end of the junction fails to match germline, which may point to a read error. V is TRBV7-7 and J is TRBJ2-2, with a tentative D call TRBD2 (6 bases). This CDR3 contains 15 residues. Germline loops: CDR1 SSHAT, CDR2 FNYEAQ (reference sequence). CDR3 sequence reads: CASSLGGTNTGELFF. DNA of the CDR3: TGTGCTAGCAGCTTAGGAGGGACGAACACCGGGGAGCTGTTTTTT.

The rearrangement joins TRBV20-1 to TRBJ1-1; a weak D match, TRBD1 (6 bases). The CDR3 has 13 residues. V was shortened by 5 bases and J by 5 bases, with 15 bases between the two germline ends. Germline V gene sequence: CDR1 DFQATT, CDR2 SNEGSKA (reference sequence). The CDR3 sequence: CSADWDQGTEAFF. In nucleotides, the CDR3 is TGCAGTGCTGACTGGGACCAGGGGACTGAAGCTTTCTTT.

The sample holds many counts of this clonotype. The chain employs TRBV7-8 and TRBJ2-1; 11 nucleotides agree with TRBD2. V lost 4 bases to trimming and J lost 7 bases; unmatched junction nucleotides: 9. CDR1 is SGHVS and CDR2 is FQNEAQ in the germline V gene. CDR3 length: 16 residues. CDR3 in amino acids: CASSYLAGGSENEQFF. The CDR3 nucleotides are TGTGCCAGCAGCTACCTAGCGGGGGGATCCGAAAATGAGCAGTTCTTC.

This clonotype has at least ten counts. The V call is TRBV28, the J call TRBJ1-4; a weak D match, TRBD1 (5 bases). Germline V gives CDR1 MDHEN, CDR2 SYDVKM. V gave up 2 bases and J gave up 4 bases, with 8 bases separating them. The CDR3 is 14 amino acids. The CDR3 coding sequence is TGTGCCAGCAGTTTAGCAGGGATTAATGAAAAACTGTTTTTT. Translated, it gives CASSLAGINEKLFF.

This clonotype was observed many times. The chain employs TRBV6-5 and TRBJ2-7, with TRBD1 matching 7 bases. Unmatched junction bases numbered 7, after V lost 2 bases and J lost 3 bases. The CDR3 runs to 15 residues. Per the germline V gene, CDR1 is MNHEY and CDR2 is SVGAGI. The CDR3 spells CASSYNRGGGYEQYF. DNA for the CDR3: TGTGCCAGCAGTTACAACAGGGGCGGAGGCTACGAGCAGTACTTC.

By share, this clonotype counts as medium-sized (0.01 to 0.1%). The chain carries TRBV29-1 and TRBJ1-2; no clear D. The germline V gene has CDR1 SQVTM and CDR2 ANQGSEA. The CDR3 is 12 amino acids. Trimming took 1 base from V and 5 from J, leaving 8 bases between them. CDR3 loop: CSVEVNLYGYTF. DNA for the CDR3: TGCAGCGTTGAAGTGAACCTGTATGGCTACACCTTC. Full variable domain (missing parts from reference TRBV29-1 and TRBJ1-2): SAVISQKPSRDICQRGTSLTIQCQVDSQVTMMFWYRQQPGQSLTLIATANQGSEATYESGFVIDKFPISRPNLTFSTLTVSNMSPEDSSIYLCSVEVNLYGYTFGSGTRLTVV.

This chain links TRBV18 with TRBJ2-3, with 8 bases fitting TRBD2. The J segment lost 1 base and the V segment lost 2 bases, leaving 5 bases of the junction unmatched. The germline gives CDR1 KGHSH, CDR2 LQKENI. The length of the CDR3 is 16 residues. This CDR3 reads CASSPSGGSGTDTQYF. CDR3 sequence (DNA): TGTGCCAGCTCACCATCGGGAGGGAGTGGCACAGATACGCAGTATTTT.

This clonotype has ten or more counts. This CDR3 is CAWRQGYGYTF. The DNA of the CDR3 is TGTGCCTGGAGGCAAGGCTATGGCTACACCTTC. The chain links TRBV30 to TRBJ1-2, with D unresolved. This CDR3 comprises 11 residues. The V gene's germline CDR1 is GTSNPN and CDR2 SVGIG (reference sequence). The V end was cut by 3 bases, the J end by 4 bases, with 6 bases between.

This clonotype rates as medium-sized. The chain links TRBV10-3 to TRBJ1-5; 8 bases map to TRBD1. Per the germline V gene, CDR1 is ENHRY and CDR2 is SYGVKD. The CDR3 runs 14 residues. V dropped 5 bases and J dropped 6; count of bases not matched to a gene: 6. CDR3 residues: CAISQGAQGQPQHF. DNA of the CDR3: TGTGCCATCAGTCAGGGGGCGCAGGGTCAGCCCCAGCATTTT.

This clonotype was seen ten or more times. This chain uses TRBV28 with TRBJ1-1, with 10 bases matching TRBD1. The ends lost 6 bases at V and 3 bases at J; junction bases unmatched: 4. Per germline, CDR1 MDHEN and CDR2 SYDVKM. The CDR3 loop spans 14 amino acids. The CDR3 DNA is TGTGCCAGCAGCCAGGGACAGGGGCACACTGAAGCTTTCTTT. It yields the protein CASSQGQGHTEAFF.

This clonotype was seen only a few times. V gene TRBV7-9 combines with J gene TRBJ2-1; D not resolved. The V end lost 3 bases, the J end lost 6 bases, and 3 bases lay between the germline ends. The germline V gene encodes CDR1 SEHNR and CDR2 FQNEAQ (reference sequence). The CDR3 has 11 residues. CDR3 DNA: TGTGCCAGCAGCTTGATCAATGAGCAGTTCTTC. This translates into CASSLINEQFF.

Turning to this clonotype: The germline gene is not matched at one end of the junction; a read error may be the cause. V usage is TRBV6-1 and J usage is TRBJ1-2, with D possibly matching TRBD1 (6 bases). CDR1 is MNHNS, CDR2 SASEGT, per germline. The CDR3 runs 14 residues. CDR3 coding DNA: TGTGCCAGCAGTCCCCACCGACAGGACCATGGCTTCACCTTC. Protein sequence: CASSPHRQDHGFTF.

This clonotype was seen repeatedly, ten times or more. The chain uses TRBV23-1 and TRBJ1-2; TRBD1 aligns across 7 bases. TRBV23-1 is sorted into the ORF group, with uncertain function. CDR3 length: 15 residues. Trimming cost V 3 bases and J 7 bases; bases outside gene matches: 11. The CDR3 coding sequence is TGCGCCAGCAGTCACAAGGAGGGGGCGCATAGTGGCTACACCTTC. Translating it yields CASSHKEGAHSGYTF.

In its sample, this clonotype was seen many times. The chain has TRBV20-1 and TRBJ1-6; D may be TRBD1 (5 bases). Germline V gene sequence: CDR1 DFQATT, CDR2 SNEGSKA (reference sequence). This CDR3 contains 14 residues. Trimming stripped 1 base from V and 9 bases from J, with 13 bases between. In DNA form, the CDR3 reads TGCAGTGCTAGAGCGAGGACAAGCGGTTCACCCCTCCACTTT. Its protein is CSARARTSGSPLHF.

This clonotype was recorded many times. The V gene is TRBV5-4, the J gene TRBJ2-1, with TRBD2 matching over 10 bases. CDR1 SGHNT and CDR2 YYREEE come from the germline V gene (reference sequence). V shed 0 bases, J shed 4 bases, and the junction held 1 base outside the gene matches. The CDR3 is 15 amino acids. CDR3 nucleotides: TGTGCCAGCAGCTTGGGAGCGGGGGGGTACAATGAGCAGTTCTTC. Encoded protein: CASSLGAGGYNEQFF.

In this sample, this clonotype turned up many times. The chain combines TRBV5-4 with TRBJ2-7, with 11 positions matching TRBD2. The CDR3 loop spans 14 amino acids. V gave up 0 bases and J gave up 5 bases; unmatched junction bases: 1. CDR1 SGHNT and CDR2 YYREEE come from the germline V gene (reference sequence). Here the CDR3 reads CASSLELAGDEQYF. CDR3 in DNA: TGTGCCAGCAGCTTGGAACTAGCGGGAGACGAGCAGTACTTC.

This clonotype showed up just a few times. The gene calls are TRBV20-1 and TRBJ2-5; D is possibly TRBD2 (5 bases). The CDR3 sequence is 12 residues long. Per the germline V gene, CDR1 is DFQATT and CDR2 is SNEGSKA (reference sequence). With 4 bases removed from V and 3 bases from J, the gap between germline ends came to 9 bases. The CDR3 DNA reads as TGCAGTGCTACGTCCGGGGAAGAGACCCAGTACTTC. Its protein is CSATSGEETQYF.

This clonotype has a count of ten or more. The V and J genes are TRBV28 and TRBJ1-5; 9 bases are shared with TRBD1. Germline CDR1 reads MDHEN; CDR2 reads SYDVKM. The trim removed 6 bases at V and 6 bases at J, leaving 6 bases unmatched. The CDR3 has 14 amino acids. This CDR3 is CASRRTGEGQPQHF. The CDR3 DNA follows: TGTGCCAGCAGACGGACAGGGGAAGGTCAGCCCCAGCATTTT.

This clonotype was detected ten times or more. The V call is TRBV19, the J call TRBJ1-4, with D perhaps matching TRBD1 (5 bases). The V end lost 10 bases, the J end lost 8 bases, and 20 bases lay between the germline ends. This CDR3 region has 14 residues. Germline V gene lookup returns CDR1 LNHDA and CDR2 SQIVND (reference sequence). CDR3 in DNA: TGTGCCACCCTAGGAACGGGGACGAGGGAAAAACTGTTTTTT. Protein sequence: CATLGTGTREKLFF.

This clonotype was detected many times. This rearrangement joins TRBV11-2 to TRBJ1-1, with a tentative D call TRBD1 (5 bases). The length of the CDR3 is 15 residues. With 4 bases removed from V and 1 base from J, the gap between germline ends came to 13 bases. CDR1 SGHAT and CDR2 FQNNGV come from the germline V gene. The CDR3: CASSWRGAANTEAFF. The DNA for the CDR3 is TGTGCCAGCAGCTGGAGGGGCGCAGCGAACACTGAAGCTTTCTTT.

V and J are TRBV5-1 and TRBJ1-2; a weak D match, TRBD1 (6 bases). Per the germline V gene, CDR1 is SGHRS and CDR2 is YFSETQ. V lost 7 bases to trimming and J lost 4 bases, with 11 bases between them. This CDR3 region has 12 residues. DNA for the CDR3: TGCGCCAGCGCGGGGGCTGGCTATGGCTACACCTTC. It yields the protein CASAGAGYGYTF.

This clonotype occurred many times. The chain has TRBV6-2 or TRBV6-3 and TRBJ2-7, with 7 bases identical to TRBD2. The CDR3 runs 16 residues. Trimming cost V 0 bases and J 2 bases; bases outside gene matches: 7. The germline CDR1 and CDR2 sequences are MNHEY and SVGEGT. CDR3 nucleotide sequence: TGTGCCAGCAGTTACTCGGGCAGCGGGGAAACCTACGAGCAGTACTTC. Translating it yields CASSYSGSGETYEQYF.